The 25 T cell receptor beta chains below were found in one sample sequenced in a study of CD8 T cells in ankylosing spondylitis (TCRdb year 2017). The study at large found these results: A TCR beta motif of eight highly homologous amino acid variants appeared characteristic of blood from ankylosing spondylitis patients.

Their antigen targets remain unknown. Library generation was performed with 5' RACE. Sequencing was carried out with an Illumina HiSeq 2500. TCRdb redid the processing of the public reads, applying fastp at Q25 and MiXCR, and retained in-frame beta chains. Rows merge per CDR3 protein into single entries with the most common DNA and genes. In all, the sample holds 75,000 to 95,000 distinct CDR3 sequences, and about 9% of those were seen once. Clones ranked in the top ten supply approximately 30% of the sample. Sequenced: blood, either unsorted or a sorted T cell fraction (not recorded which). Receptor source: a male donor with ankylosing spondylitis.

This clonotype was seen a few times. V usage is TRBV27 and J usage is TRBJ2-3; D unclear. V was cut by 10 bases and J by 2 bases, with 1 base left in between. Germline CDR1 reads MNHEY; CDR2 reads SMNVEV (reference sequence). The CDR3 has 9 amino acids. The CDR3 DNA reads as TGTGCCAACACAGATACGCAGTATTTT. Its protein is CANTDTQYF.

In its sample, this clonotype was seen a few times. V and J are TRBV29-1 and TRBJ2-7; D might be TRBD1 (5 bases). The V gene's germline CDR1 is SQVTM and CDR2 ANQGSEA. The CDR3 consists of 15 residues. Trimming removed 4 bases from V and 1 base from J, with 17 bases in between. The CDR3 DNA is TGCAGCGTTGGAGCCCTTACAGACAGTTCCTACGAGCAGTACGTC. As protein: CSVGALTDSSYEQYV.

This clonotype was seen repeatedly, ten times or more. The CDR3 coding sequence is TGTGCCACCAGCAGGGCCACCACAGGACTGACGGAGACCCAGTACTTC. Translation: CATSRATTGLTETQYF. The gene calls are TRBV15 and TRBJ2-5; D might be TRBD1 or TRBD2, each matching 5 bases. Germline-derived CDR1 and CDR2 are LNHNV and YYDKDF (reference sequence). Trimming took 3 bases from V and 5 from J, leaving 19 bases between them. This CDR3 spans 16 amino acids. The variable domain in full, with the rest retrieved from reference TRBV15 and TRBJ2-5, is DAMVIQNPRYQVTQFGKPVTLSCSQTLNHNVMYWYQQKSSQAPKLLFHYYDKDFNNEADTPDNFQSRRPNTSFCFLDIRSPGLGDTAMYLCATSRATTGLTETQYFGPGTRLLVL.

This clonotype was detected a few times. The rearrangement uses TRBV7-9 and TRBJ2-1, with TRBD1 matching over 10 bases. CDR3 length: 14 residues. Trimming cost V 5 bases and J 6 bases; bases outside gene matches: 4. Germline CDR1 is SEHNR and CDR2 is FQNEAQ (reference sequence). The chain's CDR3 is CASSPRTGGNEQFF. The CDR3 region has the DNA TGTGCCAGCAGCCCACGGACAGGGGGCAATGAGCAGTTCTTC.

This clonotype occurred many times. The genes are TRBV3-1 and TRBJ2-3; D perhaps matches TRBD2 (6 bases). Germline V lookup: CDR1 LGHDT, CDR2 YNNKEL (reference sequence). The V and J ends lost 0 bases and 1 base respectively, with 11 bases between them. This CDR3 region has 16 residues. This CDR3 reads CASSQDWRVGTDTQYF. The CDR3 coding sequence is TGTGCCAGCAGCCAAGATTGGAGGGTGGGCACAGATACGCAGTATTTT.

The CDR3 DNA reads as TGTGCCAGCAGCTCCAGGGAAAGGAACACTGAAGCTTTCTTT. It codes for CASSSRERNTEAFF. The V call is TRBV13, the J call TRBJ1-1, with D perhaps TRBD1 (5 bases). The germline V and J ends were trimmed by 4 bases and 1 base, with 10 bases remaining between them. The CDR3 is made up of 14 amino acids. Germline lookup yields CDR1 PRHDT and CDR2 FYEKMQ (reference sequence).

This clonotype came up a few times. This sequence joins TRBV25-1 and TRBJ2-7, with no clear D. Trimming left V 3 bases short and J 3 bases short, with 6 bases between. This CDR3 is 12 amino acids long. The V gene's germline CDR1 is MGHDK and CDR2 SYGVNS. Written as DNA, the CDR3 is TGTGCCAGCAGTGACAAGATCTACGAGCAGTACTTC. This translates into CASSDKIYEQYF.

This clonotype was seen more than once but under ten times. V usage is TRBV10-1 and J usage is TRBJ2-7, with D possibly TRBD2 on 5 matching bases. V was cut by 6 bases and J by 2 bases, with 11 bases left in between. Germline CDR1 is WNHNN and CDR2 is SYGVQD (reference sequence). The CDR3 is 13 amino acids. CDR3 residues: CASRAGPTYEQYF. CDR3 bases: TGCGCCAGCAGGGCGGGTCCTACCTACGAGCAGTACTTC.

This clonotype was picked up many times. The gene calls are TRBV5-1 and TRBJ2-7; TRBD1 is a possible D gene (5 bases). The V end was cut by 4 bases, the J end by 0 bases, with 8 bases between. Germline lookup yields CDR1 SGHRS and CDR2 YFSETQ. The CDR3 has 13 amino acids. The CDR3, as DNA: TGCGCCAGCAGCCCGGACAACTCCTACGAGCAGTACGTC. Translated: CASSPDNSYEQYV.

This clonotype occurred many times. CDR3 coding DNA: TGTGCCAGCACCCCGGGACAGGGGGGATTGGACACTGAAGCTTTCTTT. It codes for CASTPGQGGLDTEAFF. This chain connects TRBV2 to TRBJ1-1; TRBD1 matches at 11 bases. This CDR3 is 16 amino acids long. Germline trimming cut 7 bases from V and 3 bases from J; bases unmatched to any gene: 10. Germline CDR1 SNHLY, CDR2 FYNNEI.

The chain recombines TRBV10-2 with TRBJ1-1, with D perhaps TRBD1 (5 bases). V was pared by 2 bases and J by 4 bases, with 14 bases between. This CDR3 is built from 15 residues. CDR1 and CDR2 (germline): WSHSY, SAAADI. In DNA, the CDR3 is TGCGCCAGCAGTGAGGGGCAGGGAGGGTTCACTGAAGCTTTCTTT. Translating it yields CASSEGQGGFTEAFF.

This clonotype was counted a few times. This chain joins TRBV12-3 or TRBV12-4 and TRBJ2-1; 7 nucleotides line up with TRBD1. The CDR3 consists of 12 residues. J lost 10 bases, V lost 5 bases, and 5 bases had no gene match. The chain's CDR3 is CASSPGQAEQFF. The CDR3 nucleotides are TGTGCCAGCAGTCCCGGACAGGCGGAGCAGTTCTTC.

The chain has TRBV9 and TRBJ2-5; D uncertain. Trimming stripped 0 bases from V and 1 base from J, with 7 bases between. Germline V lookup: CDR1 SGDLS, CDR2 YYNGEE. This CDR3 has 14 residues. The CDR3 spells CASSVGNIQETQYF. The CDR3 DNA reads TGTGCCAGCAGCGTAGGAAACATCCAAGAGACCCAGTACTTC.

This clonotype appeared many times. V and J are TRBV5-1 and TRBJ2-1; no firm D call. Germline V gene data show CDR1 as SGHRS and CDR2 as YFSETQ. The CDR3 length is 15 residues. The germline V and J ends were trimmed by 0 bases and 2 bases, with 9 bases remaining between them. CDR3 region: CASSLASGTYNEQFF. The CDR3 bases are TGCGCCAGCAGCTTGGCCAGTGGGACCTACAATGAGCAGTTCTTC. Using reference TRBV5-1 and TRBJ2-1 for the parts outside the CDR3, the full variable domain is KAGVTQTPRYLIKTRGQQVTLSCSPISGHRSVSWYQQTPGQGLQFLFEYFSETQRNKGNFPGRFSGRQFSNSRSEMNVSTLELGDSALYLCASSLASGTYNEQFFGPGTRLTVL.

V and J are TRBV30 and TRBJ2-7, with 8 bases lining up with TRBD2. V lost 0 bases to trimming and J lost 4 bases; unmatched junction nucleotides: 2. Germline CDR1 GTSNPN, CDR2 SVGIG (reference sequence). The CDR3 is 13 amino acids. The CDR3 here is CAWSVTSGYEQYV. The CDR3 nucleotides are TGTGCCTGGAGTGTAACTAGCGGATACGAGCAGTACGTC.

Turning to this clonotype: Given a much more abundant clone one base away, this may be a read error. The chain carries TRBV20-1 and TRBJ1-5; D is undetermined. Germline lookup yields CDR1 DFQATT and CDR2 SNEGSKA (reference sequence). This CDR3 has 17 residues. The CDR3 loop is CCARPRQWAESNQPQHF. As DNA, the CDR3 is TGCTGTGCTAGGCCCCGGCAGTGGGCGGAGAGCAATCAGCCCCAGCATTTT.

This clonotype was seen many times. J is TRBJ2-1 and V is TRBV7-9; D is undetermined. The CDR3 length is 12 residues. V lost 7 bases to trimming and J lost 6 bases, with 10 bases between them. The germline V gene has CDR1 SEHNR and CDR2 FQNEAQ (reference sequence). The CDR3 coding sequence is TGTGCCAGCACCCTTAGTAGCAATGAGCAGTTCTTC. It yields the protein CASTLSSNEQFF.

This chain uses TRBV24-1 with TRBJ2-3; 9 nucleotides agree with TRBD1. The V segment lost 3 bases and the J segment 2 bases; nucleotides outside the gene matches: 5. CDR1 and CDR2 from the germline V gene are KGHDR and SFDVKD. This CDR3 region has 16 residues. CDR3 bases: TGTGCCACCAGTGATGCCGGGACAGGGCTCACAGATACGCAGTATTTT. This codes for CATSDAGTGLTDTQYF.

The chain joins TRBV10-3 to TRBJ2-7, with D perhaps TRBD1 (6 bases). Trimming pared 3 bases from V and 2 bases from J, leaving 8 bases between. The CDR3 is made up of 13 amino acids. CDR1 ENHRY and CDR2 SYGVKD come from the germline V gene. CDR3 in amino acids: CAISDHRAYEQYV. The CDR3 coding sequence is TGTGCCATCAGTGATCACAGGGCCTACGAGCAGTACGTC.

There are many counts of this clonotype. The chain recombines TRBV11-2 with TRBJ2-3, with D uncertain. This CDR3 is 14 amino acids long. V lost 1 base and J 4 bases, leaving 9 bases between the germline ends. Looked up from germline, CDR1 is SGHAT and CDR2 is FQNNGV. CDR3 DNA: TGTGCCAGCAGCTTAGCGTACTACTCAGATACGCAGTATTTT. It encodes CASSLAYYSDTQYF.

This clonotype appeared many times. This sequence joins TRBV3-1 and TRBJ1-1; D is ambiguous. The CDR3 has 13 amino acids. Germline CDR1 and CDR2: LGHDT and YNNKEL (reference sequence). V gave up 0 bases and J gave up 4 bases, with 6 bases separating them. The DNA of the CDR3 is TGTGCCAGCAGCCAAGATTTGGGCACTGAAGCTTTCTTT. This encodes CASSQDLGTEAFF.

This clonotype was observed at least ten times. The chain combines TRBV24-1 with TRBJ2-2; 9 bases agree with TRBD1. With V trimmed by 1 base and J by 6 bases, 8 bases remained unmatched. The CDR3 spans 17 residues. Germline V CDR1 and CDR2: KGHDR, SFDVKD. The CDR3 loop is CATSDFAGQGYAGELFF. The CDR3 DNA sequence: TGTGCCACCAGTGATTTCGCGGGACAGGGATATGCCGGGGAGCTGTTTTTT.

This clonotype was seen at least ten times. J is TRBJ2-1 and V is TRBV7-9; D is possibly TRBD1 (6 bases). Germline assignment: CDR1 SEHNR and CDR2 FQNEAQ (reference sequence). V was cut by 5 bases and J by 10 bases, with 15 bases left in between. The CDR3 has 13 residues. The CDR3 is CASSIASQGEQFF. The CDR3, as DNA: TGTGCCAGCAGCATTGCGTCACAGGGAGAGCAGTTCTTC.

Ten or more counts support this clonotype. V and J are TRBV3-1 and TRBJ1-3; no clear D. The CDR3 contains 15 residues. V was cut by 0 bases and J by 3 bases, with 9 bases left in between. CDR1 and CDR2 from the germline V gene are LGHDT and YNNKEL (reference sequence). As DNA, the CDR3 is TGTGCCAGCAGCCAAGATCGGAACAGTGGAAACACCATATATTTT. Its translation is CASSQDRNSGNTIYF.

This clonotype was picked up a small number of times. The J gene is TRBJ1-1, the V gene TRBV11-2, with no clear D. Germline assignment: CDR1 SGHAT and CDR2 FQNNGV. With 1 base removed from V and 14 bases from J, the gap between germline ends came to 11 bases. This CDR3 region has 11 residues. CDR3 nucleotides: TGTGCCAGCAGCTTAGCCGCAGACACATTCTTT. The encoded protein is CASSLAADTFF.